This T cell receptor beta chain is drawn from a study of blood T cell repertoires in COVID-19. Study-wide context: The United States, Italy and Spain supplied acute and convalescent COVID-19 samples.

The CDR3 runs to 15 residues. The germline V and J ends were trimmed by 2 bases and 7 bases, with 17 bases remaining between them. Germline lookup yields CDR1 MDHEN and CDR2 SYDVKM. Assay used: immunoSEQ multiplex PCR; TCRdb lists only in-frame clones, some missing. The table lists a few hundred thousand clones, around 84% of them singletons. This receptor was obtained from a human donor with acute or convalescent COVID-19. The donor label of this sample is uncertain. The V call is TRBV28, the J call TRBJ1-2; possible D gene TRBD1, 5 bases. What was sequenced was peripheral blood. The CDR3 bases are TGTGCCAGCAGTTTAGGCGACAGCTCGTTCCGTGGCTACACCTTC. Protein sequence: CASSLGDSSFRGYTF.